The rows below give T cell receptor beta chains drawn from one sample of a study of blood T cell repertoires in COVID-19. Assay used: immunoSEQ multiplex PCR; TCRdb lists only in-frame clones, some missing. The sample includes about 190,000 clones, 84% of them seen just once. Sequences were obtained from peripheral blood. The source is a human donor in a cohort sampled during active COVID-19. The CDR3 runs from the conserved cysteine through the conserved F or W. Fields, in order: CDR3 length, J gene, D gene, clone size, V gene, CDR3 protein, CDR3 DNA. The D gene is left open where the match is weak. A clone size is listed for some rows: how often the clone was seen (once, few, many), or a class if it is expanded.

length: 16; J: TRBJ1-1; D: -; size: -; V: TRBV6-8; CDR3: CASSRPRVGGHTEAFF; DNA: TGTGCCAGCAGCCGTCCGCGGGTGGGCGGGCACACTGAAGCTTTCTTT
length: 13; J: TRBJ2-5; D: -; size: -; V: TRBV6-5; CDR3: CASTWTALETQYF; DNA: TGTGCCAGCACTTGGACAGCCTTAGAGACCCAGTACTTC
length: 15; J: TRBJ2-1; D: -; size: once; V: TRBV5-1; CDR3: CASTAHQGSSNEQFF; DNA: TGCGCCAGCACTGCCCATCAGGGAAGTAGCAATGAGCAGTTCTTC
length: 13; J: TRBJ1-2; D: TRBD1; size: few; V: TRBV29-1; CDR3: CSAAPTGGIGYTF; DNA: TGCAGCGCCGCACCAACAGGGGGTATTGGCTACACCTTC
length: 11; J: TRBJ1-1; D: -; size: few; V: TRBV29-1; CDR3: CSVGGITEAFF; DNA: TGCAGCGTCGGAGGGATCACTGAAGCTTTCTTT
length: 16; J: TRBJ1-1; D: -; size: -; V: TRBV6-2/TRBV6-3; CDR3: CASSYVRAAANTEAFF; DNA: TGTGCCAGCAGTTACGTGCGGGCGGCGGCGAACACTGAAGCTTTCTTT
length: 14; J: TRBJ2-7; D: TRBD2; size: -; V: TRBV3-1/TRBV3-2; CDR3: CASALAGGPYEQYF; DNA: TGTGCCAGCGCTTTAGCGGGAGGGCCCTACGAGCAGTACTTC
length: 15; J: TRBJ1-1; D: TRBD1; size: -; V: TRBV6-1; CDR3: CASSDRGLGGTEAFF; DNA: TGTGCCAGCAGTGACAGGGGGCTAGGAGGCACTGAAGCTTTCTTT
length: 15; J: TRBJ1-4; D: TRBD1; size: -; V: TRBV5-1; CDR3: CASSLSRGANEKLFF; DNA: TGCGCCAGCAGCTTGAGCAGGGGGGCTAATGAAAAACTGTTTTTT
length: 15; J: TRBJ1-2; D: TRBD1; size: -; V: TRBV20-1; CDR3: CSASGRLYGGGGYTF; DNA: TGCAGTGCTAGTGGGCGGCTTTATGGAGGGGGCGGCTACACCTTC
length: 14; J: TRBJ1-3; D: -; size: once; V: TRBV4-1; CDR3: CASSSRGAGNTIYF; DNA: TGCGCCAGCAGCTCCCGGGGTGCTGGAAACACCATATATTTT
length: 9; J: TRBJ1-5; D: -; size: -; V: TRBV10-3; CDR3: CAITQPQHF; DNA: TGTGCCATCACACAGCCCCAGCATTTT
length: 15; J: TRBJ1-4; D: -; size: -; V: TRBV6-5; CDR3: CASRHWTEIEEKLFF; DNA: TGTGCCAGCAGACACTGGACAGAAATAGAGGAAAAACTGTTTTTT
length: 14; J: TRBJ1-3; D: -; size: -; V: TRBV28; CDR3: CASRVLSSGNTIYF; DNA: TGTGCCAGCAGGGTGTTGAGCTCTGGAAACACCATATATTTT
length: 15; J: TRBJ2-5; D: -; size: -; V: TRBV5-1; CDR3: CASSRETGRLGTQYF; DNA: TGCGCCAGCAGCCGGGAGACAGGGAGGTTGGGGACCCAGTACTTC
length: 14; J: TRBJ1-1; D: -; size: -; V: TRBV6-5; CDR3: CASRVFRDTLEAFF; DNA: TGTGCCAGCAGAGTATTCCGGGACACCCTTGAAGCTTTCTTT
length: 14; J: TRBJ1-2; D: TRBD1; size: once; V: TRBV4-2; CDR3: CASSQGPGQVSGTF; DNA: TGTGCCAGCAGCCAAGGACCCGGACAGGTCTCGGGCACCTTC
length: 14; J: TRBJ1-2; D: TRBD1; size: -; V: TRBV11-2; CDR3: CASSLEGQGFGYTF; DNA: TGTGCCAGCAGCTTAGAGGGACAGGGTTTTGGCTACACCTTC
length: 15; J: TRBJ1-2; D: -; size: -; V: TRBV4-2; CDR3: CASSQPFRGDYGYTF; DNA: TGTGCCAGCAGCCAACCTTTTAGAGGTGACTATGGCTACACCTTC
length: 15; J: TRBJ2-5; D: TRBD1; size: once; V: TRBV2; CDR3: CASSRTGVVQETQYF; DNA: TGTGCCAGCAGTCGGACAGGGGTGGTCCAAGAGACCCAGTACTTC
length: 16; J: TRBJ2-1; D: -; size: -; V: TRBV7-9; CDR3: CASSSELLVSYNEQFF; DNA: TGTGCCAGCAGCTCCGAGCTGTTGGTATCCTACAATGAGCAGTTCTTC
length: 14; J: TRBJ2-3; D: TRBD2; size: -; V: TRBV27; CDR3: CARERGLYTDTQYF; DNA: TGTGCCAGAGAGCGGGGGCTATACACAGATACGCAGTATTTT
length: 13; J: TRBJ2-2; D: -; size: -; V: TRBV6-4; CDR3: CASSEAVTGELFF; DNA: TGTGCCAGCAGTGAAGCGGTCACCGGGGAGCTGTTTTTT
length: 14; J: TRBJ1-1; D: TRBD1; size: once; V: TRBV7-9; CDR3: CASWDRGENTEAFF; DNA: TGTGCCAGCTGGGACAGGGGGGAGAACACTGAAGCTTTCTTT
length: 12; J: TRBJ1-5; D: -; size: -; V: TRBV12-3/TRBV12-4; CDR3: CASNMSPGPQHF; DNA: TGTGCCAGCAATATGAGCCCGGGGCCCCAGCATTTT
length: 14; J: TRBJ2-2; D: -; size: -; V: TRBV3-1/TRBV3-2; CDR3: CASSQVRNTGELFF; DNA: TGTGCCAGCAGCCAAGTCAGGAACACCGGGGAGCTGTTTTTT
length: 16; J: TRBJ1-2; D: -; size: -; V: TRBV3-1/TRBV3-2; CDR3: CASSQRGGIANYGYTF; DNA: TGTGCCAGCAGCCAAAGGGGGGGGATTGCTAACTATGGCTACACCTTC
length: 14; J: TRBJ1-2; D: TRBD1; size: once; V: TRBV10-2; CDR3: CASSWGQGNYGYTF; DNA: TGCGCCAGCAGTTGGGGACAGGGGAACTATGGCTACACCTTC
length: 18; J: TRBJ2-1; D: -; size: -; V: TRBV6-1; CDR3: CASSELSAGVIPGDEQFF; DNA: TGTGCCAGCAGTGAATTGTCAGCGGGCGTCATACCGGGAGATGAGCAGTTCTTC
length: 18; J: TRBJ1-3; D: -; size: -; V: TRBV5-1; CDR3: CASSLVPYDSTSGNTIYF; DNA: TGCGCCAGCAGCTTGGTCCCCTATGACAGTACCTCTGGAAACACCATATATTTT
length: 14; J: TRBJ1-2; D: -; size: -; V: TRBV11-1; CDR3: CASSSRWSPGGYTF; DNA: TGTGCCAGCAGCTCCCGGTGGTCCCCCGGTGGCTACACCTTC
length: 13; J: TRBJ2-5; D: -; size: once; V: TRBV7-2; CDR3: CASRLGGAETQYF; DNA: TGTGCCAGCCGTTTAGGGGGAGCAGAGACCCAGTACTTC
length: 16; J: TRBJ2-2; D: TRBD2; size: -; V: TRBV9; CDR3: CASSALLAGGHGELFF; DNA: TGTGCCAGCAGCGCCTTACTAGCGGGGGGCCACGGGGAGCTGTTTTTT
length: 14; J: TRBJ2-1; D: -; size: -; V: TRBV7-3; CDR3: CASSLLGGADEQFF; DNA: TGTGCCAGCAGCTTGTTAGGGGGGGCCGATGAGCAGTTCTTC
length: 16; J: TRBJ2-3; D: TRBD1; size: -; V: TRBV5-1; CDR3: CASSPVRTGGTDTQYF; DNA: TGCGCCAGCAGCCCGGTACGGACAGGGGGGACAGATACGCAGTATTTT